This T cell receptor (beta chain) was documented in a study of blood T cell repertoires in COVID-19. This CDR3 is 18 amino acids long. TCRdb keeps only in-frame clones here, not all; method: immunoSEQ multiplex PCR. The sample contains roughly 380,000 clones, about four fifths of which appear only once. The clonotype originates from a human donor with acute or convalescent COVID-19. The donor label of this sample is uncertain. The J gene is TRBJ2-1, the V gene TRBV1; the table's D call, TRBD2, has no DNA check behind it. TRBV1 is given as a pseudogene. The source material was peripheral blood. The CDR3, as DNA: TGCACCAGCAGCCGGCTAGTCCCACGCAATTACGATTACAATGAGCAGTTCTTC. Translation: CTSSRLVPRNYDYNEQFF.